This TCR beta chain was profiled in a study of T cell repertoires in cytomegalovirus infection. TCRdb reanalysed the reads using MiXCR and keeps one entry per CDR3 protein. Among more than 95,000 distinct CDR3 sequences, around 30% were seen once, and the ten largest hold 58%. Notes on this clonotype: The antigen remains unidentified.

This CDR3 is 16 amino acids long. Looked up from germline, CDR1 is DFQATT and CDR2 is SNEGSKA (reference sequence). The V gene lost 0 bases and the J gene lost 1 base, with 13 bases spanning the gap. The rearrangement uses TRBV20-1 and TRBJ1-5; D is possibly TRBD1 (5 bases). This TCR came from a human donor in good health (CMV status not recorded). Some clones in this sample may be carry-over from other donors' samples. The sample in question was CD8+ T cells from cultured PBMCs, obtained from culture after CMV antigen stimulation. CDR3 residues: CSARDLPGRSNQPQHF. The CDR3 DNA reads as TGCAGTGCTAGAGACCTACCGGGACGGAGCAATCAGCCCCAGCATTTT.